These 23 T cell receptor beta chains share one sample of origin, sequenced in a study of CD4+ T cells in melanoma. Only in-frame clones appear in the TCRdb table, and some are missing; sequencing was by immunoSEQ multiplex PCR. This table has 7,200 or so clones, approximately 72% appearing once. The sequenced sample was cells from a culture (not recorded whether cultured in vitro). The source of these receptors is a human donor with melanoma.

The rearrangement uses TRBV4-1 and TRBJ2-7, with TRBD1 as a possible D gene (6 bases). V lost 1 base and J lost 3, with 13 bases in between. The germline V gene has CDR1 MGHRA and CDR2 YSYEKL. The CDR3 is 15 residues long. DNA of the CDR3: TGCGCCAGCAGCCAAGCCCCGGACAGCCTCTACGAGCAGTACTTC. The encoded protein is CASSQAPDSLYEQYF.

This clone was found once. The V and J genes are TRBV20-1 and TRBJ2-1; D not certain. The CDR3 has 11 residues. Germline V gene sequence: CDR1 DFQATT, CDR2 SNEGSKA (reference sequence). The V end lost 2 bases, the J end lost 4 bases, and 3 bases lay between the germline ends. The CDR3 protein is CSARPYNEQFF. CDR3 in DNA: TGCAGTGCTAGACCTTACAATGAGCAGTTCTTC.

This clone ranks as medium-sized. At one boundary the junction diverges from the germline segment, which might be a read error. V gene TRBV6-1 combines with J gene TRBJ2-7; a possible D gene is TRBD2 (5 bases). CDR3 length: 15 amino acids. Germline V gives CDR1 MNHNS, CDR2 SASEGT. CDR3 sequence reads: CASREVPGFSYEQYF. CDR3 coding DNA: TGTGCCAGCAGGGAAGTCCCGGGATTCTCCTACGAGCAGTACTTC.

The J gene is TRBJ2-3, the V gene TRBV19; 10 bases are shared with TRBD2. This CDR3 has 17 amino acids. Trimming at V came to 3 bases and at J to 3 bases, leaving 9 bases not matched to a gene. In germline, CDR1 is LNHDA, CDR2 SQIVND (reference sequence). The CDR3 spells CASSILGLAGATDTQYF. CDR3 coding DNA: TGTGCCAGTAGTATTCTGGGGCTAGCGGGGGCTACAGATACGCAGTATTTT.

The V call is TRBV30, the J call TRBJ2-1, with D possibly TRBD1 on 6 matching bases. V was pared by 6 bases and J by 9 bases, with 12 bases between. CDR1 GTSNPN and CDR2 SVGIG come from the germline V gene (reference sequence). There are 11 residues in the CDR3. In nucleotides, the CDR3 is TGTGCCTGTACTTCAGGGGTTGAGCAGTTCTTC. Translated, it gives CACTSGVEQFF.

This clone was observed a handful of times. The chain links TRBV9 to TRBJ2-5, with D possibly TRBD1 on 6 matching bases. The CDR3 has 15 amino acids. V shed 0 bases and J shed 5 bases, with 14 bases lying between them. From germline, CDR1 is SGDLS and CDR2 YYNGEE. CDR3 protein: CASSVGDWGQETQYF. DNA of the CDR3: TGTGCCAGCAGCGTAGGGGATTGGGGGCAGGAGACCCAGTACTTC.

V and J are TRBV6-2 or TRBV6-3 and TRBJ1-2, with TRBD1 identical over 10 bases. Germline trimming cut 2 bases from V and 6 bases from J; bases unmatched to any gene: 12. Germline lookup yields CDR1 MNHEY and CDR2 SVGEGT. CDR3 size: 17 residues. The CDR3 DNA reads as TGTGCCAGCAGTTACACCCGGGACAGGGGTTTGTTGGATGGCTACACCTTC. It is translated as CASSYTRDRGLLDGYTF.

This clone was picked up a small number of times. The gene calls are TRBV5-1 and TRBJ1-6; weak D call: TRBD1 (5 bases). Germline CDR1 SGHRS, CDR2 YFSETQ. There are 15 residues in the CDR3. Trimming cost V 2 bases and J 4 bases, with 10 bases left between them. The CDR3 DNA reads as TGCGCCAGCAGCTTCGGGGCCCCTTATAATTCACCCCTCCACTTT. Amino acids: CASSFGAPYNSPLHF.

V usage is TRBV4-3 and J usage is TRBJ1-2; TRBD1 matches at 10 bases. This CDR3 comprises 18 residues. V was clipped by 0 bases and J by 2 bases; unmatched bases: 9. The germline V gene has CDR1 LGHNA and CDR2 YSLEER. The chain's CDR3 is CASSQDSTGGRLNYGYTF. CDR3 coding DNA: TGCGCCAGCAGCCAAGATTCGACAGGGGGCCGTCTAAACTATGGCTACACCTTC.

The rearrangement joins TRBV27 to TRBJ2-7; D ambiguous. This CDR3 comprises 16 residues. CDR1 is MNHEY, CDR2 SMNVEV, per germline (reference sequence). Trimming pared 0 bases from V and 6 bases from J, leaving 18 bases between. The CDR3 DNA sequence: TGTGCCAGCAGTTTATCGGCAGGCATCAGACTGGGCGAGCAGTACTTC. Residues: CASSLSAGIRLGEQYF.

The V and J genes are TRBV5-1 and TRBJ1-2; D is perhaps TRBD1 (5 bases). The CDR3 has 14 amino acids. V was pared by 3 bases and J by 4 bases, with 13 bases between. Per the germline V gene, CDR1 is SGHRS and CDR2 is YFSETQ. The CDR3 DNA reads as TGCGCCAGCAGCTGGGGGACTGGCGGCTATGGCTACACCTTC. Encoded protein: CASSWGTGGYGYTF.

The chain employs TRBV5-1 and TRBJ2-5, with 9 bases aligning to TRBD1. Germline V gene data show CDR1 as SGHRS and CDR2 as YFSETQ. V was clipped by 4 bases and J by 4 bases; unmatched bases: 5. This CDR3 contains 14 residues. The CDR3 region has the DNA TGCGCCAGCAGCGTCGGGACAGGGCGAGAGACCCAGTACTTC. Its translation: CASSVGTGRETQYF.

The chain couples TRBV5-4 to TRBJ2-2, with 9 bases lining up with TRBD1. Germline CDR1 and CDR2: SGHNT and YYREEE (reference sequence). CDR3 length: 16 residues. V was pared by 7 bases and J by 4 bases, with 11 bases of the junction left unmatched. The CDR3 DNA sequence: TGTGCCAGCGGGGATCGAGGGACAGGGTTCACCGGGGAGCTGTTTTTT. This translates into CASGDRGTGFTGELFF.

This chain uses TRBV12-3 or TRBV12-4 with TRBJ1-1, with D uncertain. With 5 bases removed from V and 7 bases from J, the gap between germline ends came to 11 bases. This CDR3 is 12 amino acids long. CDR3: CASSPREGEAFF. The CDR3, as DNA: TGTGCCAGCAGTCCCCGAGAGGGTGAAGCTTTCTTT.

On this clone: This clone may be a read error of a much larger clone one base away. DNA of the CDR3: TGTGCCAGCAGCTTAGAAACCGGGGAGCTGTTTTTT. Translated: CASSLETGELFF. This chain connects TRBV7-3 to TRBJ2-2, with D unclear. V was shortened by 2 bases and J by 5 bases, with 3 bases between the two germline ends. The CDR3 spans 12 residues. Germline CDR1 is SGHTA and CDR2 is FQGTGA.

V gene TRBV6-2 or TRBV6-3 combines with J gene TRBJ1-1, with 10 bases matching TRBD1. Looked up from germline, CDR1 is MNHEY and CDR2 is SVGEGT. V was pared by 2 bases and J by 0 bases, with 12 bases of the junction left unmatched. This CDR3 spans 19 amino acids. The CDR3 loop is CASSYRPGQGQVMNTEAFF. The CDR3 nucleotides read TGTGCCAGCAGTTACCGGCCGGGACAGGGGCAAGTGATGAACACTGAAGCTTTCTTT.

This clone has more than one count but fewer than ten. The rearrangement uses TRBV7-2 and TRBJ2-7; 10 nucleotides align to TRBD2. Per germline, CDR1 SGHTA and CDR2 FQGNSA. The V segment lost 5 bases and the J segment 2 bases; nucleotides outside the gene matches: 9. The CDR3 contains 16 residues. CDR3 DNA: TGTGCCAGCAGCCCCCCTGGACTAGCGGTGACCTACGAGCAGTACTTC. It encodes CASSPPGLAVTYEQYF.

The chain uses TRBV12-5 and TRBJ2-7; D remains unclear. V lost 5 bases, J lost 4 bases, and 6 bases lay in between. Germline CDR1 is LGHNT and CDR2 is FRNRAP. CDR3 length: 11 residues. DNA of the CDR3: TGTGCTAGTGGTCACCAGTACGAGCAGTACTTC. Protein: CASGHQYEQYF.

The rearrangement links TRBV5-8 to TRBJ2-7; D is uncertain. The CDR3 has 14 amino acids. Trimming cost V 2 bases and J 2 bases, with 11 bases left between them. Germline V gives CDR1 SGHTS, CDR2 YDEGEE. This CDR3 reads CASSFRVNPYEQYF. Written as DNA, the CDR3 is TGTGCCAGCAGCTTTAGGGTGAATCCCTACGAGCAGTACTTC.

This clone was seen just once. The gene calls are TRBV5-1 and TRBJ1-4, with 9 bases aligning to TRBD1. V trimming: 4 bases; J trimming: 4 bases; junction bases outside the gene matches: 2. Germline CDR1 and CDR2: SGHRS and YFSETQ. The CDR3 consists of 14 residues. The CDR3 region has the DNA TGCGCCAGCAGCCAGGGACAGGGTAATGAAAAACTGTTTTTT. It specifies CASSQGQGNEKLFF.

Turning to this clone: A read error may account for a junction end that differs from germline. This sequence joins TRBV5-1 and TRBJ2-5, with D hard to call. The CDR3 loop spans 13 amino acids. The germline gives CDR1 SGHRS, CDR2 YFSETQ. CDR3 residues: CASSLGTQGTQYF. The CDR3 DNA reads TGCGCCAGCAGCTTGGGTACCCAAGGGACCCAGTACTTC.

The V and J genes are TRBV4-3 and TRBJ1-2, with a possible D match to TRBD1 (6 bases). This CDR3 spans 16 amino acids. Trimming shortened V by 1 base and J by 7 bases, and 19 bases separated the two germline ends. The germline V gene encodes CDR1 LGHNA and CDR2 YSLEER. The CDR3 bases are TGCGCCAGCAGCCAAGCGGGTCGACAGGTTTTAATTGGCTACACCTTC. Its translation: CASSQAGRQVLIGYTF.

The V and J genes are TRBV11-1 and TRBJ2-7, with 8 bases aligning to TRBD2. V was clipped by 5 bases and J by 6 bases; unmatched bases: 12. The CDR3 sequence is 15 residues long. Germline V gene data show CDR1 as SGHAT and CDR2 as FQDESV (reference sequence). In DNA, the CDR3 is TGTGCCAGCAGCCCCTCCCCAATCGGGAGGGGCGAGCAGTACTTC. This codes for CASSPSPIGRGEQYF. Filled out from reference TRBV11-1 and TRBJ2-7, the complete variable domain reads EAEVAQSPRYKITEKSQAVAFWCDPISGHATLYWYRQILGQGPELLVQFQDESVVDDSQLPKDRFSAERLKGVDSTLKIQPAELGDSAMYLCASSPSPIGRGEQYFGPGTRLTVT.